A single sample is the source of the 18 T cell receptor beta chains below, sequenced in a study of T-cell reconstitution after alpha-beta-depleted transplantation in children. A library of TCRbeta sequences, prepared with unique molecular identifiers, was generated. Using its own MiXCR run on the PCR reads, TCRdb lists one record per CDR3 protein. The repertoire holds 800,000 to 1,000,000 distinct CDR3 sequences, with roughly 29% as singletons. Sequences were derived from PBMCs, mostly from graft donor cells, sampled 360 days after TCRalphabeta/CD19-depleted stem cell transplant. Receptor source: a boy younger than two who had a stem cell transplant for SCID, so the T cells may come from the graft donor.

The CDR3 DNA sequence: TGTGCCAGCAGCTTAGGAATCCGCGCCCATACGCAGTATTTT. Its translation: CASSLGIRAHTQYF. This chain connects TRBV7-3 to TRBJ2-3; unclear D gene. From germline, CDR1 is SGHTA and CDR2 FQGTGA. The V gene lost 2 bases and the J gene lost 7 bases, with 13 bases spanning the gap. This CDR3 comprises 14 residues.

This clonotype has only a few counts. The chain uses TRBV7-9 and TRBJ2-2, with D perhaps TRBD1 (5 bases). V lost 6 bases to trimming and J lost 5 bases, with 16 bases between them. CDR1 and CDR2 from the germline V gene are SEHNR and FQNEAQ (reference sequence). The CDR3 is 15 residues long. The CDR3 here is CASSRQQGTTGELFF. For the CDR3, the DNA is TGTGCCAGCAGTCGACAGCAGGGAACAACCGGGGAGCTGTTTTTT. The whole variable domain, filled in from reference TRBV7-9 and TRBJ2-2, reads DTGVSQNPRHKITKRGQNVTFRCDPISEHNRLYWYRQTLGQGPEFLTYFQNEAQLEKSRLLSDRFSAERPKGSFSTLEIQRTEQGDSAMYLCASSRQQGTTGELFFGEGSRLTVL.

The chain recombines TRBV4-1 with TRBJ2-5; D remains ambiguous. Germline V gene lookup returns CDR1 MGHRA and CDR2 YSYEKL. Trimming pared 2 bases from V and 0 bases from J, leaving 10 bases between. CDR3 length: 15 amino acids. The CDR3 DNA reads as TGCGCCAGCAGCCAATTTGAGAGAGACCAAGAGACCCAGTACTTC. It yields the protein CASSQFERDQETQYF.

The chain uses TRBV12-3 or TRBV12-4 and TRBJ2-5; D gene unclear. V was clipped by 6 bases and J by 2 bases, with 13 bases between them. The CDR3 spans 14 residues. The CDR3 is CASSPGRIQETQYF. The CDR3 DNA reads TGTGCCAGCAGCCCCGGACGGATTCAAGAGACCCAGTACTTC.

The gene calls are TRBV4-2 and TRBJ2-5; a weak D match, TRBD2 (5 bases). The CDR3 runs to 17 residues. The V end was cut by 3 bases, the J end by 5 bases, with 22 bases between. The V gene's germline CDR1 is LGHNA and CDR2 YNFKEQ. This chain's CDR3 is CASSQDLDWEGWETQYF. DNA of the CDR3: TGTGCCAGCAGCCAGGATCTGGACTGGGAAGGATGGGAGACCCAGTACTTC.

The CDR3, as DNA: TGTGCCAGCAGTGGGAACAGGGGTCTTAACTATGGCTACACCTTC. Translating gives CASSGNRGLNYGYTF. The J gene is TRBJ1-2, the V gene TRBV2; 7 nucleotides line up with TRBD1. Per germline, CDR1 SNHLY and CDR2 FYNNEI. The length of the CDR3 is 15 residues. After removal of 4 bases from V and 1 base from J, the junction contained 6 bases not matched to a gene. Full variable domain (remainder filled in from reference TRBV2 and TRBJ1-2): EPEVTQTPSHQVTQMGQEVILRCVPISNHLYFYWYRQILGQKVEFLVSFYNNEISEKSEIFDDQFSVERPDGSNFTLKIRSTKLEDSAMYFCASSGNRGLNYGYTFGSGTRLTVV.

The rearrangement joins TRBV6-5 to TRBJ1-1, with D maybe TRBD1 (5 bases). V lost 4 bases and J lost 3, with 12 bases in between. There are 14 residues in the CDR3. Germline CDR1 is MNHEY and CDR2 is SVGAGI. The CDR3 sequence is CASSSLTDYTEAFF. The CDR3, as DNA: TGTGCCAGCAGTTCCTTGACAGATTACACTGAAGCTTTCTTT.

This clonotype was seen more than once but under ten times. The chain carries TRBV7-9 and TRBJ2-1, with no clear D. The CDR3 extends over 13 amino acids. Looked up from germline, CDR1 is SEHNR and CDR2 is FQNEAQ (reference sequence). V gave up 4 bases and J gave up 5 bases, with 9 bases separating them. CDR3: CASSYAMDNEQFF. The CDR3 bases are TGTGCCAGCAGCTATGCCATGGACAATGAGCAGTTCTTC.

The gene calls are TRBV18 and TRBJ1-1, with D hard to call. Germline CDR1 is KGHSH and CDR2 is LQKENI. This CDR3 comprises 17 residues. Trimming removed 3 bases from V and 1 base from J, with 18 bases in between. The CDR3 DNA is TGTGCCAGCTCACCCGGGTCTACAGTAACAACGAACACTGAAGCTTTCTTT. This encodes CASSPGSTVTTNTEAFF.

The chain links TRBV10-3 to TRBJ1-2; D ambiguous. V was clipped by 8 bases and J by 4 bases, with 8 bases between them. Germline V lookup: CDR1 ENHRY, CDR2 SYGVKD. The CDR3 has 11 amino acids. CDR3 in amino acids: CAIRTLYGYTF. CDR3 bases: TGTGCCATCCGAACACTCTATGGCTACACCTTC.

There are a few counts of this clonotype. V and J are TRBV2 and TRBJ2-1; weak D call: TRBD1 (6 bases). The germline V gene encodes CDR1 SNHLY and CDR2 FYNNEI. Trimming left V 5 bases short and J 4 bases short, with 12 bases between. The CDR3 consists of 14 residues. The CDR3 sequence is CASSKGQLYNEQFF. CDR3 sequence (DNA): TGTGCCAGCAGTAAAGGACAGTTATACAATGAGCAGTTCTTC. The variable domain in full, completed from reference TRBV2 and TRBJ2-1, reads EPEVTQTPSHQVTQMGQEVILRCVPISNHLYFYWYRQILGQKVEFLVSFYNNEISEKSEIFDDQFSVERPDGSNFTLKIRSTKLEDSAMYFCASSKGQLYNEQFFGPGTRLTVL.

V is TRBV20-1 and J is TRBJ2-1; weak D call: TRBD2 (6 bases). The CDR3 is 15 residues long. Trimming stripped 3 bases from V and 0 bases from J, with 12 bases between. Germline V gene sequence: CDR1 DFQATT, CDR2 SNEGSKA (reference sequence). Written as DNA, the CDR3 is TGCAGTGCTAGGTACGGAGGGGCCTCCTACAATGAGCAGTTCTTC. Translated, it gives CSARYGGASYNEQFF.

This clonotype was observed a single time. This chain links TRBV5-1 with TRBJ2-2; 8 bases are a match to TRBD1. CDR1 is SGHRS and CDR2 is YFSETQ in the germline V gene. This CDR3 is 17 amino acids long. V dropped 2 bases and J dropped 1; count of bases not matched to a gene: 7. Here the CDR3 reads CASSLSPGQGNTGELFF. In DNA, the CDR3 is TGCGCCAGCAGCTTATCTCCCGGACAGGGGAACACCGGGGAGCTGTTTTTT.

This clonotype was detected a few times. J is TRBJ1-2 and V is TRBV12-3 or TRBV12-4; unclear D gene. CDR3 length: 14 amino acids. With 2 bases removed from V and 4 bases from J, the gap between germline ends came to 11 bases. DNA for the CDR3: TGTGCCAGCAGTTTACGGGGATGGGGCTATGGCTACACCTTC. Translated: CASSLRGWGYGYTF.

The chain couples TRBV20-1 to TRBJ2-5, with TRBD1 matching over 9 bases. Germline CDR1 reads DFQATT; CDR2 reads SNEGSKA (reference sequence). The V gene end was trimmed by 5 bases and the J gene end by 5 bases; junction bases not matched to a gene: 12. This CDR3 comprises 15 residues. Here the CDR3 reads CSAGPGQGVQETQYF. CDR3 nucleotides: TGCAGTGCTGGACCGGGACAGGGTGTCCAGGAGACCCAGTACTTC.

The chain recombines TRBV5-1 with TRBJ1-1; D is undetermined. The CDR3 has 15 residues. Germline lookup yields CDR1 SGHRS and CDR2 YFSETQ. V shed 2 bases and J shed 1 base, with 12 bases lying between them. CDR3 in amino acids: CASSLSVASNTEAFF. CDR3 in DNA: TGCGCCAGCAGCTTAAGCGTGGCCTCGAACACTGAAGCTTTCTTT.

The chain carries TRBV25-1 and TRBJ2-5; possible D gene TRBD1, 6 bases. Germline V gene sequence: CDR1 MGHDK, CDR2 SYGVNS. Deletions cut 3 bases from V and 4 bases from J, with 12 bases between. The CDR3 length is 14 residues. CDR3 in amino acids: CASSEARDIETQYF. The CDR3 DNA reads TGTGCCAGCAGTGAGGCCCGGGACATAGAGACCCAGTACTTC.

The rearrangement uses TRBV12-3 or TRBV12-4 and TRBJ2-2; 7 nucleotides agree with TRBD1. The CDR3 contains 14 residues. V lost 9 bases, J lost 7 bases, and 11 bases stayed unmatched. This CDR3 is CASLGRGWIGELFF. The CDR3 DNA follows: TGTGCCAGTTTGGGCAGGGGGTGGATCGGGGAGCTGTTTTTT.